This T cell receptor beta chain comes out of a study of OX40 agonist ivuxolimab in advanced cancers. In the study overall: Each patient was given ivuxolimab into a vein every 2 weeks, at 0.01 to 10 mg/kg. Participants, approximately 83% male, averaged approximately 60 years of age, ranging from roughly 20 to 79. Study results and caveats: Blood T cells, both CD4+ and CD8+, expanded clonally by week 6 at 0.1 to 3.0 mg/kg.

About this clone itself: Its antigen is currently unknown.

Blood was sampled at baseline, cycle 4 day 1, and cycle 7 day 1. This table comes from immunoSEQ multiplex PCR, and its TCRdb copy is limited to in-frame clones, with some not included. The sample lists around 40,000 clones, roughly four fifths occurring once. Per the germline V gene, CDR1 is LNHNV and CDR2 is YYDKDF (reference sequence). The CDR3 is 16 residues long. V lost 5 bases, J lost 4 bases, and 18 bases lay in between. The gene calls are TRBV15 and TRBJ1-5; unclear D gene. This sequence was found in an adult with an advanced solid tumor such as melanoma, head and neck, liver or kidney cancer. Sequences were derived from CD4+ or CD8+ T cells sorted from blood, sampled in a trial of the OX40 agonist ivuxolimab. The CDR3 nucleotides read TGTGCCACCAGCTCTTCGATTGGGGTTGGTAATCAGCCCCAGCATTTT. This gives the protein CATSSSIGVGNQPQHF.